This TCR beta chain derives from a study of blood T cell repertoires in COVID-19. Study-level background: Material from acute and convalescent COVID-19 was sourced from the United States, Italy and Spain.

Some clones are missing from TCRdb's copy, which holds only in-frame ones; the method was immunoSEQ multiplex PCR. The profile covers approximately 300,000 clones, with about nine tenths appearing a single time and about 2% taken by the ten largest. Germline lookup yields CDR1 SGHRS and CDR2 YFSETQ. The CDR3 spans 15 residues. Germline trimming cut 1 base from V and 5 bases from J; bases unmatched to any gene: 3. The receptor comes from a man aged 18 to 29 with active or convalescent COVID-19. The specimen sequenced was peripheral blood. The chain recombines TRBV5-1 with TRBJ2-5, with 12 bases that match TRBD2. CDR3 region: CASSLTSGRLETQYF. CDR3 DNA: TGCGCCAGCAGCTTGACTAGCGGGAGGTTGGAGACCCAGTACTTC.